One and the same sample provided the 18 T cell receptor beta chains below, sequenced in a study of blood T cell repertoires in COVID-19. Profiling relied on immunoSEQ multiplex PCR, and the TCRdb table lists in-frame clones only, not all of them. The table includes fewer than 150,000 clones, 75% to 85% detected once. The sample consisted of peripheral blood. These receptors came from a man aged 80 or over with acute or convalescent COVID-19.

The gene calls are TRBV4-1 and TRBJ2-7; D ambiguous. This CDR3 has 15 residues. Germline CDR1 reads MGHRA; CDR2 reads YSYEKL. V lost 4 bases to trimming and J lost 0 bases, with 13 bases between them. DNA for the CDR3: TGCGCCAGCAGCCCAAAGCCGACTGTCTCCTACGAGCAGTACTTC. Its translation is CASSPKPTVSYEQYF.

The chain employs TRBV28 and TRBJ1-2; 10 bases align to TRBD1. CDR3 length equals 15 residues. Trimming cost V 5 bases and J 8 bases; bases outside gene matches: 11. In germline, CDR1 is MDHEN, CDR2 SYDVKM. The CDR3 sequence is CASSPPGQGLKGYTF. CDR3 DNA: TGTGCCAGCAGTCCTCCGGGACAGGGGTTGAAGGGCTACACCTTC.

The chain combines TRBV6-5 with TRBJ2-7, with D maybe TRBD2 (6 bases). V dropped 8 bases and J dropped 6 bases, with 20 bases sitting between them. The CDR3 runs 14 residues. Germline CDR1 is MNHEY and CDR2 is SVGAGI. CDR3 loop: CASGVRVSGGEQYF. CDR3 DNA sequence: TGTGCCAGCGGCGTCCGAGTTAGCGGTGGCGAGCAGTACTTC.

In its sample, this clone was seen a few times. This chain joins TRBV19 and TRBJ1-6, with TRBD1 identical over 11 bases. Germline V gives CDR1 LNHDA, CDR2 SQIVND (reference sequence). Germline trimming cut 4 bases from V and 7 bases from J; bases unmatched to any gene: 12. The CDR3 covers 18 residues. Here the CDR3 reads CASSTHPRTGGGNSPLHF. CDR3 bases: TGTGCCAGTAGTACCCACCCCCGGACAGGGGGCGGGAATTCACCCCTCCACTTT.

The V gene is TRBV7-8, the J gene TRBJ1-1; 10 bases are a match to TRBD1. The CDR3 has 15 amino acids. Trimming removed 6 bases from V and 6 bases from J; junction bases left unmatched: 10. Looked up from germline, CDR1 is SGHVS and CDR2 is FQNEAQ. The CDR3 DNA follows: TGTGCCAGCAGTCAAGACAGGGGGCGGCGGGCTGAAGCTTTCTTT. Translated: CASSQDRGRRAEAFF.

The V and J genes are TRBV11-2 and TRBJ2-2, with D possibly matching TRBD1 (6 bases). V was shortened by 1 base and J by 12 bases, with 21 bases between the two germline ends. Per the germline V gene, CDR1 is SGHAT and CDR2 is FQNNGV. The CDR3 consists of 16 residues. DNA for the CDR3: TGTGCCAGCAGCTTAGCGTGGGGGCTTCAAGCCTTGAAGCTGTTTTTT. Translated: CASSLAWGLQALKLFF.

The chain recombines TRBV9 with TRBJ2-2; D is possibly TRBD1 (6 bases). The CDR3 loop spans 15 amino acids. Trimming stripped 3 bases from V and 0 bases from J, with 9 bases between. Germline lookup yields CDR1 SGDLS and CDR2 YYNGEE. CDR3 in amino acids: CASSEGVTNTGELFF. DNA of the CDR3: TGTGCCAGCAGCGAGGGGGTTACGAACACCGGGGAGCTGTTTTTT. Supplemented by reference TRBV9 and TRBJ2-2, the full variable domain reads DSGVTQTPKHLITATGQRVTLRCSPRSGDLSVYWYQQSLDQGLQFLIQYYNGEERAKGNILERFSAQQFPDLHSELNLSSLELGDSALYFCASSEGVTNTGELFFGEGSRLTVL.

This chain uses TRBV12-3 or TRBV12-4 with TRBJ2-5, with 9 bases lining up with TRBD2. The CDR3 has 13 residues. Unmatched junction bases numbered 11, after V lost 7 bases and J lost 11 bases. In nucleotides, the CDR3 is TGTGCCAGCACCCTGGGGGGTAGCGGGGGACAGTACTTC. Its protein is CASTLGGSGGQYF.

The chain recombines TRBV5-4 with TRBJ2-3; maybe TRBD1 (5 bases). V was cut by 0 bases and J by 0 bases, with 8 bases left in between. From germline, CDR1 is SGHNT and CDR2 YYREEE (reference sequence). This CDR3 comprises 15 residues. The CDR3, as DNA: TGTGCCAGCAGCTTGGGGACACATAGCACAGATACGCAGTATTTT. It codes for CASSLGTHSTDTQYF.

V is TRBV4-3 and J is TRBJ1-4, with TRBD1 as a possible D gene (5 bases). V shed 4 bases and J shed 7 bases, with 16 bases lying between them. Germline CDR1 and CDR2: LGHNA and YSLEER. The CDR3 spans 15 residues. The CDR3 region has the DNA TGCGCCAGCAGCCCTTCGATAGGGGCAGGTGAAAAACTGTTTTTT. It encodes CASSPSIGAGEKLFF.

The genes are TRBV19 and TRBJ1-1; D remains ambiguous. The CDR3 extends over 14 amino acids. Germline CDR1 is LNHDA and CDR2 is SQIVND (reference sequence). Trimming took 3 bases from V and 4 from J, leaving 12 bases between them. The CDR3 region has the DNA TGTGCCAGTAGTATCCCGGGGTGGGTCACTGAAGCTTTCTTT. Translated: CASSIPGWVTEAFF.

The chain joins TRBV29-1 to TRBJ2-7, with a weak D call TRBD1 (6 bases). The V gene's germline CDR1 is SQVTM and CDR2 ANQGSEA. The CDR3 length is 12 residues. Trimming pared 4 bases from V and 5 bases from J, leaving 12 bases between. The CDR3 region has the DNA TGCAGCGTTGGAGGGGGATTAAACGAGCAGTACTTC. This sequence encodes CSVGGGLNEQYF.

The chain couples TRBV10-3 to TRBJ1-1, with D maybe TRBD1 (6 bases). The CDR3 spans 13 residues. V was trimmed by 6 bases and J by 1 base, leaving 9 bases between them. Germline CDR1 and CDR2: ENHRY and SYGVKD. CDR3 amino acids: CAISVDRNTEAFF. Written as DNA, the CDR3 is TGTGCCATCAGCGTGGACAGGAACACTGAAGCTTTCTTT.

The gene calls are TRBV18 and TRBJ2-7, with D perhaps matching TRBD1 (6 bases). This CDR3 region has 13 residues. V was clipped by 3 bases and J by 0 bases, with 6 bases between them. Germline V gives CDR1 KGHSH, CDR2 LQKENI. The CDR3 reads CASSPDSSYEQYF. The CDR3, as DNA: TGTGCCAGCTCACCGGACAGCTCCTACGAGCAGTACTTC.

The chain couples TRBV2 to TRBJ2-7; no firm D call. The length of the CDR3 is 11 residues. Germline CDR1 is SNHLY and CDR2 is FYNNEI. The V end lost 8 bases, the J end lost 6 bases, and 11 bases lay between the germline ends. CDR3 region: CASQRTLEQYF. The CDR3 region has the DNA TGTGCCAGCCAGCGAACACTCGAGCAGTACTTC. The variable domain in full, with the rest retrieved from reference TRBV2 and TRBJ2-7, is EPEVTQTPSHQVTQMGQEVILRCVPISNHLYFYWYRQILGQKVEFLVSFYNNEISEKSEIFDDQFSVERPDGSNFTLKIRSTKLEDSAMYFCASQRTLEQYFGPGTRLTVT.

The rearrangement joins TRBV5-1 to TRBJ2-2; no firm D call. The CDR3 extends over 16 amino acids. The germline V gene encodes CDR1 SGHRS and CDR2 YFSETQ. Trimming stripped 0 bases from V and 0 bases from J, with 9 bases between. CDR3 protein: CASSLVQNTNTGELFF. Here the CDR3 DNA reads TGCGCCAGCAGCTTGGTACAGAACACGAACACCGGGGAGCTGTTTTTT.

The chain carries TRBV9 and TRBJ2-3, with TRBD2 matching over 7 bases. V shed 4 bases, J shed 2 bases, and the junction held 7 bases outside the gene matches. In germline, CDR1 is SGDLS, CDR2 YYNGEE. This CDR3 is 15 amino acids long. The DNA for the CDR3 is TGTGCCAGCAGCCCCGCGGGGACTAACACAGATACGCAGTATTTT. Translation: CASSPAGTNTDTQYF.

The chain combines TRBV5-1 with TRBJ2-7; 7 positions match TRBD1. After removal of 4 bases from V and 2 bases from J, the junction contained 6 bases not matched to a gene. This CDR3 has 14 amino acids. Germline V gene lookup returns CDR1 SGHRS and CDR2 YFSETQ. This CDR3 is CASSTGTAPYEQYF. The CDR3 DNA reads as TGCGCCAGCAGCACTGGGACAGCCCCCTACGAGCAGTACTTC.